This T cell receptor beta chain was identified during a study of T cell responses to AZD1222 COVID-19 vaccine. In regard to this clone: As yet, its antigen is unknown.

Libraries were prepared by immunoSEQ multiplex PCR; TCRdb keeps only in-frame clonotypes and omits some of them. The profile shows fewer than 120,000 clones, approximately 90% of them singletons. The CDR3 is 16 amino acids. Trimming removed 3 bases from V and 1 base from J; junction bases left unmatched: 5. Germline CDR1 is WSHSY and CDR2 is SAAADI. Regarding the study as a whole: It was only six AZD1222 recipients who were seropositive at baseline. Donors were chiefly white British, with a greater number of females, and clonal diversity was perhaps underestimated.

The TCR was taken from an adult in good health. The V gene is TRBV10-2, the J gene TRBJ2-5; 10 bases line up with TRBD2. Sequencing used peripheral blood, obtained on day 0 of AZD1222 vaccination. As DNA, the CDR3 is TGCGCCAGCAGTGATGCGATAGCGGGGGGCCAAGAGACCCAGTACTTC. Translation gives CASSDAIAGGQETQYF.